This is a list of T cell receptor beta chains from one sample in a study of blood T cells in healthy people across ages. Each CDR3 protein gets one entry after TCRdb re-called the 5' RACE reads with MiXCR. Of some 1.6 million distinct CDR3 sequences in the sample, roughly 32% are singletons; the top ten hold around 10%. The sample comprised blood. The receptors originated from a woman in her twenties or thirties in good health. Each CDR3 is given with its conserved first and last residue. D genes are given only for firm matches. Only part of the rows carry a size: once, few, many, or a class if the clone is expanded.

>TRBJ1-2|few|TRBV20-1|.
TGCAGTGCTAGAGTAACGGACTTATTCCTTCTCTATGGCTACACCTTC
CSARVTDLFLLYGYTF
>TRBJ2-1|few|TRBV11-1|TRBD1
TGTGCCAGCAGCTTCAGCCTGCAGGGGGCCTACAATGAGCAGTTCTTC
CASSFSLQGAYNEQFF
>TRBJ2-2|.|TRBV29-1|TRBD2
TGCAGCGTTGAAACAGGACTAGCGGGAGGAACCGGGGAGCTGTTTTTT
CSVETGLAGGTGELFF
>TRBJ1-5|few|TRBV20-1|.
TGCAGTGCTGCCTTGGGACCGCCGAATCAGCCCCAGCATTTT
CSAALGPPNQPQHF
>TRBJ2-1|.|TRBV2|TRBD1
TGTGCCAGCACCGGGGGCAGGGGGCTTGGGAATGAGCAGTTCTTC
CASTGGRGLGNEQFF
>TRBJ2-2|few|TRBV12-3/TRBV12-4|TRBD1
TGTGCCACCCAGGGACAGAAGATAGGGGGGGAGCTGTTTTTT
CATQGQKIGGELFF
>TRBJ2-1|.|TRBV6-6|.
TGTGCCAGCAGGTACACAGGGCAGGGGATAAATGAGCAGTTCTTC
CASRYTGQGINEQFF
>TRBJ1-4|.|TRBV4-1|.
TGCGCCAGCAGCCCCCCTGCGGGGGGTGTAGGAGAAAAACTGTTTTTT
CASSPPAGGVGEKLFF
>TRBJ2-5|few|TRBV6-1|.
TGTGCCAGCAGGAGGGGTGGAATTCAAGAGACCCAGTACTTC
CASRRGGIQETQYF
>TRBJ1-5|.|TRBV4-1|TRBD1
TGCGCCAGCAGCCAAGGATGGAGGGGGCGGAATCAGCCCCAGCATTTT
CASSQGWRGRNQPQHF
>TRBJ2-3|.|TRBV13|.
TGTGCCAGCAGGAGGGGGCTGGCGGGAGGCAGCACAGATACGCAGTATTTT
CASRRGLAGGSTDTQYF
>TRBJ2-3|.|TRBV3-1|TRBD2
TGTGCCAGCAGCCTGACCGGGACTAGCGGGAAGGAGGTGGATACGCAGTATTTT
CASSLTGTSGKEVDTQYF
>TRBJ2-3|once|TRBV12-3/TRBV12-4|TRBD2
TGTGCCAGCGGCTCCGGGACTAGACCAGATGCGCAGTATTTT
CASGSGTRPDAQYF
>TRBJ2-5|.|TRBV7-3|.
TGTGCCAGCAGCTTAACGTTCGGCGGGACCGAACTTGACGAGACCCAGTACTTC
CASSLTFGGTELDETQYF
>TRBJ1-1|.|TRBV5-1|.
TGCGCCAGCAGCTTGAATGCTGGACCGAAGAACACTGAAGCTTTCTTT
CASSLNAGPKNTEAFF
>TRBJ2-7|.|TRBV20-1|TRBD2
TGCAGTGCTAGCCCATCGACTAGCGATGAGCAGTACTTC
CSASPSTSDEQYF
>TRBJ2-3|.|TRBV6-5|.
TGTGCCGGCAGTTACGGGACGGTCAGCACAGATACGCAGTATTTT
CAGSYGTVSTDTQYF
>TRBJ2-7|many|TRBV5-6|TRBD2
TGTGCCAGCAGCTTCGGCGGGGGGCCCTCCTACGAGCAGTACTTC
CASSFGGGPSYEQYF
>TRBJ2-1|.|TRBV7-9|.
TGTGCCAGCAGCCCATTAGACCCACACCTAGAGCGGGCCATTTCCAATGAGCAGTTCTTC
CASSPLDPHLERAISNEQFF
>TRBJ2-5|.|TRBV24-1|.
TGTGCCACCAGTGATGGGCCGACGGGGGAGCAGTACTTC
CATSDGPTGEQYF
>TRBJ2-7|.|TRBV12-3/TRBV12-4|TRBD2
TGTGCCAGCAGGACTAGCGGGGGCTCCTACGAGCAGTACTTC
CASRTSGGSYEQYF
>TRBJ2-1|.|TRBV20-1|TRBD2
TGCAGTGCTAGGAGGGGACTAGTGGCGGATGAGCAGTTCTTC
CSARRGLVADEQFF
>TRBJ1-2|.|TRBV12-3/TRBV12-4|.
TGTGCCAGCAGCTGGGACACCTATGGCTACACCTTC
CASSWDTYGYTF
>TRBJ2-1|many|TRBV10-3|TRBD2
TGTGCCATCAGTGAAAGCGGGAGTGTCTACAATGAGCAGTTCTTC
CAISESGSVYNEQFF
>TRBJ2-1|.|TRBV4-1|.
TGCGCCAGCAGCCAAGATTTCACTAGGCTGAATGAGCAGTTCTTC
CASSQDFTRLNEQFF
>TRBJ1-2|few|TRBV7-9|.
TGTGCCAGCAGCTTAGTTCCGGGCGGGAATGGCTACACCTTC
CASSLVPGGNGYTF
>TRBJ2-5|few|TRBV14|.
TGTGCCAGCAGTCTCTTTGGGGGGCCACAAGAGACCCAGTACTTC
CASSLFGGPQETQYF
>TRBJ2-1|.|TRBV20-1|TRBD2
TGCAGTACTATCCGGCTAGCGGGACTGCCCTCCCACAATGAGCAGTTCTTC
CSTIRLAGLPSHNEQFF
>TRBJ1-2|.|TRBV12-3/TRBV12-4|.
TGTGCCAGCATCCTCGGGGGGGCCACCCTCTATGGTTACACCTTC
CASILGGATLYGYTF
>TRBJ2-3|.|TRBV28|TRBD2
TGTGCCAGCAGTTTATCAATGGGACTAGCGGGGGGCCAGGCAAGCACAGATACGCAGTATTTT
CASSLSMGLAGGQASTDTQYF
>TRBJ2-7|few|TRBV20-1|TRBD1
TGCAGTGCTAGAGGAACCTCGGGACAGGGTCCATTCGAGCAGTACTTC
CSARGTSGQGPFEQYF
>TRBJ1-1|.|TRBV7-3|.
TGTGCCAGCAGTCCGGGGCCAGGGAGCACTGAAGCTTTCTTT
CASSPGPGSTEAFF
>TRBJ2-7|.|TRBV18|.
TGTGCCAGCTCACAAGTACGGGCTAGAGAGTACGAGCAGTACTTC
CASSQVRAREYEQYF
>TRBJ2-3|few|TRBV6-2/TRBV6-3|.
TGTGCCAGCAGTTCCGTAACGGGGGGCAAGATAGATACGCAGTATTTT
CASSSVTGGKIDTQYF
>TRBJ2-7|few|TRBV6-1|TRBD1
TGTGCCAGCAGTGTTGACAGGGGTTCTGACTACGAGCAGTACTTC
CASSVDRGSDYEQYF
>TRBJ2-1|.|TRBV12-3/TRBV12-4|TRBD2
TGTGCCAGCAGTCCCGAGGCTGGCGGGAGGGACCATGAGCAGTTCTTC
CASSPEAGGRDHEQFF
>TRBJ2-5|once|TRBV20-1|.
TGCAGTACCGTTCGGGGAGAGACCCAGTACTTC
CSTVRGETQYF
>TRBJ2-7|.|TRBV20-1|TRBD2
TGCAGTGCTTCCGGGACTAGCGGGAGAGGGGCCTACGAGCAGTACTTC
CSASGTSGRGAYEQYF
>TRBJ2-5|few|TRBV11-2|.
TGTGCCAGCAGCCTACAGTCTAGCCGGATGTCGGAGACCCAGTACTTC
CASSLQSSRMSETQYF
>TRBJ2-1|.|TRBV30|TRBD2
TGTGCCTGGGGGACTAGCCTCAATGAGCAGTTCTTC
CAWGTSLNEQFF
>TRBJ1-5|.|TRBV27|TRBD1
TGTGCCAGCAGTCAGGGACAGGCGATCAATCAGCCCCAGCATTTT
CASSQGQAINQPQHF
>TRBJ2-7|.|TRBV9|.
TGTGCCAGCAGCCCGAGTGGGGCAGCCTCCTACGAGCAGTACTTC
CASSPSGAASYEQYF
>TRBJ1-2|.|TRBV7-9|.
TGTGCCAGCAGCTTAGCGGAGGTTATTGACTTCGACATCGGTGGCTACACCTTC
CASSLAEVIDFDIGGYTF
>TRBJ1-2|.|TRBV7-2|.
TGTGCCAGCAGCCTCCCAAGCGCAGGAAAAGATGGCTACACCTTC
CASSLPSAGKDGYTF
>TRBJ2-5|.|TRBV4-1|TRBD1
TGCACCAGCAGCCAAGGTCTTGGGACAGCTCAAGAGACCCAGTACTTC
CTSSQGLGTAQETQYF
>TRBJ2-7|.|TRBV5-1|TRBD2
TGCGCCGGCAGCTTGGACCATAGCGGGGCCCACTACGAGCAGTACTTC
CAGSLDHSGAHYEQYF